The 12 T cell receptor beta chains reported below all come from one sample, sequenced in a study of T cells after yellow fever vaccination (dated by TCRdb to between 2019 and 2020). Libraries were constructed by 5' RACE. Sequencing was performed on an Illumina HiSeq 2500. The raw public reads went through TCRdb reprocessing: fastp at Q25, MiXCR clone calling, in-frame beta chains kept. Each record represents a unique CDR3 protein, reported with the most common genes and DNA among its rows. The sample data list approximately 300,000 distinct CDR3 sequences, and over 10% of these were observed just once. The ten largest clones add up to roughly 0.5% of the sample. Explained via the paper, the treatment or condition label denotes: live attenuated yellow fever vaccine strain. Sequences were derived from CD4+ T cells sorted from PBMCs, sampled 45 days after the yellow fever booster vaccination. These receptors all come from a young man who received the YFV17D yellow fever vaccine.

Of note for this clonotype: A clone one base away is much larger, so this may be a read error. The CDR3 DNA reads as TGTGCCACCAGATGGGAGTCGGGGGAGCGCAATGAGCAGTTCTTC. Translation gives CATRWESGERNEQFF. J is TRBJ2-1 and V is TRBV24-1; perhaps TRBD2 as D (6 bases). Germline lookup yields CDR1 KGHDR and CDR2 SFDVKD. Trimming stripped 7 bases from V and 6 bases from J, with 18 bases between. The CDR3 is made up of 15 amino acids.

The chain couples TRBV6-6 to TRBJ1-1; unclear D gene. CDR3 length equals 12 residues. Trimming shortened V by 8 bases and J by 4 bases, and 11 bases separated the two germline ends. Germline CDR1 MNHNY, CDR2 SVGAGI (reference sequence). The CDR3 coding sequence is TGTGCCAGCTCGTCCGGGTCCACTGAAGCTTTCTTT. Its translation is CASSSGSTEAFF.

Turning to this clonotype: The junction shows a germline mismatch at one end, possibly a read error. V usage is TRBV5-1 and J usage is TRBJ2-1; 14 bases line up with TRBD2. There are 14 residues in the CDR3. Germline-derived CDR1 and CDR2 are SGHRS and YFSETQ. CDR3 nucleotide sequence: TGCGCCAGCAGTCAGGGACTAGCGGGAGTTGAGGAGTTCTTC. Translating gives CASSQGLAGVEEFF.

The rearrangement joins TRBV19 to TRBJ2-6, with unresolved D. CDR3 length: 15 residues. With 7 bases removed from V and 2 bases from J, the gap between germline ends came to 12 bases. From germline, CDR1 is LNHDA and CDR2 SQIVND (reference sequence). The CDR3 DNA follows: TGTGCCAGTACCCCAGGACGCCCTGGGGCCAACGTCCTGACTTTC. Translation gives CASTPGRPGANVLTF.

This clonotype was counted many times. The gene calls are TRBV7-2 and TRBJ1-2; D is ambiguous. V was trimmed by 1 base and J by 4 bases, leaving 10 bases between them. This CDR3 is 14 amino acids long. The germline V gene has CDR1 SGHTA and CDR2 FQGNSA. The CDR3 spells CASSLGQEIYGYTF. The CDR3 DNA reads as TGTGCCAGCAGCTTAGGTCAGGAAATCTATGGCTACACCTTC.

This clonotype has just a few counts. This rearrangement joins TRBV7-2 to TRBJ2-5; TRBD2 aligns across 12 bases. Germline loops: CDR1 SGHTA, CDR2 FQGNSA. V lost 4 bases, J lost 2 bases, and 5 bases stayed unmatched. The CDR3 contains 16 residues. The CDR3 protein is CASSSWTSGIQETQYF. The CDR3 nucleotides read TGTGCCAGCAGCTCTTGGACTAGCGGGATACAAGAGACCCAGTACTTC.

The CDR3 reads CASSSAQGEYTAFF. In DNA form, the CDR3 reads TGTGCCAGCAGTTCCGCCCAGGGGGAATATACAGCTTTCTTT. The chain is built from TRBV28 and TRBJ1-1; the match to TRBD1 covers 7 bases. Germline CDR1 MDHEN, CDR2 SYDVKM. V was clipped by 4 bases and J by 10 bases; unmatched bases: 12. CDR3 size: 14 residues.

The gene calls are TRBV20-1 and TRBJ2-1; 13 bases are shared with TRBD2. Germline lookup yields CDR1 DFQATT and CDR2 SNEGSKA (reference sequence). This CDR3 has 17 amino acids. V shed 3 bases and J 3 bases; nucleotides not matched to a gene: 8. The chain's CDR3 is CSARVTSGRALYNEQFF. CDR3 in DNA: TGCAGTGCTAGGGTCACTAGCGGGAGGGCCCTCTACAATGAGCAGTTCTTC.

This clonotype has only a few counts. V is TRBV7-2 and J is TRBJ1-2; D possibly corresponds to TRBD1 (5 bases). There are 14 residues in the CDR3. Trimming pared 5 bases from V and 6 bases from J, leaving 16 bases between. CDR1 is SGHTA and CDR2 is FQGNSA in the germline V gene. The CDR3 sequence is CASSPRGTINGYTF. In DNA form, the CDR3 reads TGTGCCAGCAGCCCAAGAGGGACGATAAATGGCTACACCTTC.

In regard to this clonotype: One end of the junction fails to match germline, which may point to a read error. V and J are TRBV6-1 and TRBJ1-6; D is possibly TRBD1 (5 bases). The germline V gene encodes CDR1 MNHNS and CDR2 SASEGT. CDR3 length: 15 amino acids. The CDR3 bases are TGTGACAGCAGTCTTACAGGAGAAGGAGGATCACCCCTCCACTTT. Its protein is CDSSLTGEGGSPLHF.

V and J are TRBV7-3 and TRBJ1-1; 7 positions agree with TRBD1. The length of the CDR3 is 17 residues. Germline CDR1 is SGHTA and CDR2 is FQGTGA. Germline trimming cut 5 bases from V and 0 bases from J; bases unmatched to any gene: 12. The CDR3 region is CASSPRAGGQVNTEAFF. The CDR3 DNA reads TGTGCCAGCAGCCCGCGGGCAGGGGGTCAAGTGAACACTGAAGCTTTCTTT. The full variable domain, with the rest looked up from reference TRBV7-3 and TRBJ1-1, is GAGVSQTPSNKVTEKGKYVELRCDPISGHTALYWYRQSLGQGPEFLIYFQGTGAADDSGLPNDRFFAVRPEGSVSTLKIQRTERGDSAVYLCASSPRAGGQVNTEAFFGQGTRLTVV.

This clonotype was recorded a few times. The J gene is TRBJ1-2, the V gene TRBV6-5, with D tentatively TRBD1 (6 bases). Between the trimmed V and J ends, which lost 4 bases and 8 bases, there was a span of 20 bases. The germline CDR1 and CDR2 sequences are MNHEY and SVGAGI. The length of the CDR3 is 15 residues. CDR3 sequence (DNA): TGTGCCAGCAGTTTCGCCGGGACACCGAAAGGAGGCTACACCTTC. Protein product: CASSFAGTPKGGYTF.